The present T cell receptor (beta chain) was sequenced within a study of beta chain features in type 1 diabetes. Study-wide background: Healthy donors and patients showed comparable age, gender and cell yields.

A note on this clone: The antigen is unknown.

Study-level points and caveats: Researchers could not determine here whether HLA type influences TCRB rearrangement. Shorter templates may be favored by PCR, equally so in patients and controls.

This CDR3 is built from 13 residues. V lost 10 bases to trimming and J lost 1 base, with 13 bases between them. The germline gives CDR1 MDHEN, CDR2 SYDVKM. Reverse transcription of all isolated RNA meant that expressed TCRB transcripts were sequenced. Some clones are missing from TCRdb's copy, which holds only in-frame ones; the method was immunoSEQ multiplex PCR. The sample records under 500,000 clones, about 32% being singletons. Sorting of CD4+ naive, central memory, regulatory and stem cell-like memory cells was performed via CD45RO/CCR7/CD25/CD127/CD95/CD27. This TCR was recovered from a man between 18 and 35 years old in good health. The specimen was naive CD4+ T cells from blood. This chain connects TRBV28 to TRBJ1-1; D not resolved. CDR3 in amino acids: CATWTHPNTEAFF. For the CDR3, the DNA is TGTGCCACATGGACCCACCCGAACACTGAAGCTTTCTTT.